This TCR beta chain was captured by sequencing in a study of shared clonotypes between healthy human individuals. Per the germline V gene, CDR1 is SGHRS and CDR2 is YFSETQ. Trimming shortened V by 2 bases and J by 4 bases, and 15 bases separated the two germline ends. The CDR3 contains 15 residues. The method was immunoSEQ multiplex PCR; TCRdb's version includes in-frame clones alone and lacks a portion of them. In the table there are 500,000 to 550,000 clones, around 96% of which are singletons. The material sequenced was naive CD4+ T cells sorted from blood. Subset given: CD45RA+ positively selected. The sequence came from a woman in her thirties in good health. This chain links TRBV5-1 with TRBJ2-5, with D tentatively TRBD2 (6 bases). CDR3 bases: TGCGCCAGCAGCTTTACTAGCAGGTCAGGAGAGACCCAGTACTTC. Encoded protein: CASSFTSRSGETQYF.